These T cell receptor beta chains were read from a single sample in a study of tumor-infiltrating lymphocytes in primary liver carcinoma. MiXCR, run by TCRdb on the multiplex PCR reads, gives a single entry per CDR3 protein. Of about 120,000 distinct CDR3 sequences listed, roughly 75% are singletons. Source material: tumor-adjacent normal liver tissue. All receptors derive from a woman aged 55-69 years with primary liver carcinoma and hepatitis B virus infection. Each CDR3 is given with its conserved first and last residue. The D gene is left open where the match is weak. The size of a clone is reported for some rows only, either as once, few or many, or as a class for expanded clones.

clone_size j_call v_call d_call cdr3_nt cdr3_aa
. TRBJ2-7 TRBV12-3/TRBV12-4 . TGTGCCAGCAGTGTAGCATCCGGCAACTCAACCTACGAGCAGTACTTC CASSVASGNSTYEQYF
. TRBJ1-1 TRBV6-1 . TGTGCCAGCAGAGCCGTAAGGACGGCCCTAATTGAAGCTTTCTTT CASRAVRTALIEAFF
. TRBJ1-1 TRBV6-1 . TGTGCCAGCAGTGCCCCCGGGGGACTCCGCGATGGGGCTTTCTTT CASSAPGGLRDGAFF
. TRBJ1-3 TRBV4-1 . TGCGTCGGCAGCCAACAGGGTTCTGGAAGCACCATATATTTT CVGSQQGSGSTIYF
few TRBJ2-7 TRBV15 . TGTGCCACCAGCAGAGTAGGTCCTGAAGCCGAGCAGTACTTC CATSRVGPEAEQYF
. TRBJ1-1 TRBV5-1 . TGCGCCAGCAGTACAGGAGTCATGAACATTGAAGCTTTCTTC CASSTGVMNIEAFF
. TRBJ1-1 TRBV10-1 . TGCGCCTGCAGTCCTAAAGTGAACACTGAAGCTTTCTTT CACSPKVNTEAFF
. TRBJ1-1 TRBV12-3/TRBV12-4 . TGTGCCAGCACTGCACCCGGGGGGGGTCTCACTGAAGCTCTCTTT CASTAPGGGLTEALF
many TRBJ1-1 TRBV5-6 TRBD1 TGTGCCAGCAGCTTGGGTGGGACAGGGATGAACACTGAAGCTTTCTTT CASSLGGTGMNTEAFF
. TRBJ2-3 TRBV29-1 TRBD2 TGCAGCGTCTCAGCGGGAGGACCAGGTGATACGCAGTATTTT CSVSAGGPGDTQYF
many TRBJ1-2 TRBV10-3 . TGTGCCATCAGTGAGCAGGGCGACTATGGCTACACCTTC CAISEQGDYGYTF
. TRBJ1-2 TRBV12-3/TRBV12-4 . TGTGCCAGCAGCCATGGAGGTGGCAGCTATGGCTACACCTTC CASSHGGGSYGYTF
. TRBJ2-7 TRBV5-1 . TGCGCCAGCAACAACGGGAGTTCCTACGAGCAGTACTTC CASNNGSSYEQYF
. TRBJ2-2 TRBV12-3/TRBV12-4 . TGTGCCAGCGGTTCACATAGGGGGAACACCGGGGATCTGTTTTTT CASGSHRGNTGDLFF
. TRBJ1-1 TRBV19 . TGTGCCAGTAGTATAGATCGTCGGGTCTCTGAAGCTTTCTTT CASSIDRRVSEAFF
few TRBJ2-1 TRBV28 TRBD2 TGTGCCAGCAGTCGGCCCGGGACTAGCGGGAAGTACCCTGAGCAGTTCTTC CASSRPGTSGKYPEQFF
many TRBJ2-4 TRBV28 . TGTGCCAGCAGTTTATATTTTTTGAGGGGGTCGGACAAAAACATTCAGTACTTC CASSLYFLRGSDKNIQYF
. TRBJ2-3 TRBV11-2 TRBD1 TGTACCAGTAGCCAGGGACAGGGGACGGGAGGGGCAGATACGCAGTATTTT CTSSQGQGTGGADTQYF
once TRBJ1-1 TRBV6-2/TRBV6-3 TRBD1 TGTGCCAGCAGTTACCTTGGAAGGGGGCACACTGAAGCTTTCTTT CASSYLGRGHTEAFF
many TRBJ1-1 TRBV4-1 . TGCGCCAGCAGCCAATTTGGGTATGATACTGAAGCTTTCTTT CASSQFGYDTEAFF
many TRBJ2-3 TRBV4-1 TRBD2 TGCGCCAGCAGCCAAGGGGATGGGCGGGAGTTTGCAGATACGCAGTATTTT CASSQGDGREFADTQYF
many TRBJ1-1 TRBV12-3/TRBV12-4 . TGTGCCACCAAAGCCGGGACGGGTGCCATGAGCACTGAAGCTTTCTTT CATKAGTGAMSTEAFF
many TRBJ2-1 TRBV5-5 . TGTGCCAGCAGCTTGCGGCAGGACCCCTACAATGAGCAGTTCTTC CASSLRQDPYNEQFF
. TRBJ1-1 TRBV6-6 TRBD1 TGTGCCAGCAGCACAGGGGGGACTACTGAAGCTCTCTTT CASSTGGTTEALF
few TRBJ2-1 TRBV6-6 . TGTACCAGCAGTTACACGGGTGCTGAGCAGTTCTTC CTSSYTGAEQFF
. TRBJ1-5 TRBV5-5 . TGTGCCAGCAGCGCCGGACGGAGTAATCAGCCCCAGCATTTT CASSAGRSNQPQHF
. TRBJ2-3 TRBV5-5 TRBD2 TGTGCCAGCACCTCCGGGACTAGCGGGTGGACAGATATGCAGTATTTT CASTSGTSGWTDMQYF
. TRBJ2-5 TRBV11-2 . TGTGCCAGCAGCTACTCCCGTGGTAGCGAGAGAGAGGCCCAGTACTTT CASSYSRGSEREAQYF
many TRBJ2-6 TRBV6-5 . TGTGCCAGCAGTTACCGGACACGGGCCCGGTACTCTGGGGCCAACGTCCTGACTTTC CASSYRTRARYSGANVLTF
few TRBJ2-4 TRBV28 . TGTGCCAGCAGTTTATCGAGGGGGGCCAAAAACATTCAGTACTTC CASSLSRGAKNIQYF
. TRBJ2-5 TRBV11-2 . TGTGCCAGCGGCTTATACCCGGGGGTAGCGGCACAAGAGACCCAGTACTTC CASGLYPGVAAQETQYF
. TRBJ2-7 TRBV10-3 . TGTGTCGTTGCGTCCCTTACCTGCGAGCAGTACTTC CVVASLTCEQYF
few TRBJ2-7 TRBV11-2 TRBD2 TGTGCCAGCAGCCCACCTAGCGGGAAGGCCTTTACCCCCGTGTACTTC CASSPPSGKAFTPVYF
. TRBJ2-1 TRBV11-2 . TGCGCCAGCGGCTTATTGCAGAGCAATGACCAGTTCTTC CASGLLQSNDQFF
few TRBJ2-7 TRBV25-1 . TGTGCCAGCAGTGAAGGGGGGGGGCGTCCCTACGAGCAGTACTTC CASSEGGGRPYEQYF
. TRBJ2-6 TRBV12-3/TRBV12-4 . TGTGCCAGCAGTTTAACGGCGGGGAGTAGGTCTGGGACCAATGTCCTGACTTTC CASSLTAGSRSGTNVLTF
. TRBJ2-1 TRBV2 . TGTGCCAGCAAGGCAACAGGGGGAGGGAATGAGCAGTTCTTC CASKATGGGNEQFF
. TRBJ1-5 TRBV29-1 TRBD1 TGCAGCGCTGGGACAGGGCTGAATCAGCCCCACCATTTT CSAGTGLNQPHHF
medium-sized TRBJ1-2 TRBV11-1 . TGTGCCAGCAGCCGGGACCGACAATCTTATGGCTACACCTTC CASSRDRQSYGYTF
few TRBJ2-3 TRBV11-1 TRBD2 TGTGCCAGCAGCTTAAGGGCCCCTACTAGCGGGAGAGCAACAGATACGCAGTATTTT CASSLRAPTSGRATDTQYF
. TRBJ2-3 TRBV6-1 . TGTGCCAGCCTTCGAGGGATAGTTAGCACAGATACGCAGTATTTT CASLRGIVSTDTQYF
. TRBJ1-1 TRBV6-2/TRBV6-3 . TGTGCCAGCGGGCGACAGGCCGAGGCTCTCTTT CASGRQAEALF
. TRBJ1-2 TRBV12-3/TRBV12-4 TRBD1 TGTGCCACTAGGCCCAGCGGGACAGAGTATGGCTACGCCTTC CATRPSGTEYGYAF
once TRBJ2-6 TRBV29-1 TRBD1 TGCAGCGTTGAAGCCCCCCCCGGTACAGGGGATACTGGGGCCAACGTCACGACTTTC CSVEAPPGTGDTGANVTTF
. TRBJ2-3 TRBV19 . TGTGCCAGTAGAGGGCAAGCATCCGGTCCAGATACGCAGTATTTT CASRGQASGPDTQYF
many TRBJ2-1 TRBV19 . TGTGCCAGTAGTATAGCTAGATACAATGAGCAGTTCTTC CASSIARYNEQFF
. TRBJ1-2 TRBV12-3/TRBV12-4 TRBD1 TGTGCCAGGAGGGACAGGTTGTATGGCCACACCTTC CARRDRLYGHTF